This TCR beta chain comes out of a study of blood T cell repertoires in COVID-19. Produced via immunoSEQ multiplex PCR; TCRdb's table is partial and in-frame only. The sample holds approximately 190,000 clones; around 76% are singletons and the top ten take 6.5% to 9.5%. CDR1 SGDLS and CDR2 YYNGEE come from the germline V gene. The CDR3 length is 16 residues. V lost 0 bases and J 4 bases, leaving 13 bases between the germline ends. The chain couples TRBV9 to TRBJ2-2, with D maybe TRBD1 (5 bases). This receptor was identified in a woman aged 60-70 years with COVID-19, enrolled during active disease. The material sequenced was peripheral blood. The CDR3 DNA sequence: TGTGCCAGCAGCGTAGGCCCTACAGGACGCACCGGGGAGCTGTTTTTT. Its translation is CASSVGPTGRTGELFF.